This TCR beta chain appears in the sequencing data of a study of beta chain features in type 1 diabetes. On the study more broadly: There were some 98 million sorted cells examined across all samples. Study outcomes and limitations: All four CD4+ subsets from Type 1 diabetes patients carried moderately but significantly shorter TCRB CDR3s.

From germline, CDR1 is SEHNR and CDR2 FQNEAQ (reference sequence). The CDR3 length is 10 residues. Deletions cut 7 bases from V and 6 bases from J, with 4 bases between. Notes on this clone: Its cognate antigen is unknown.

All of the sorted populations showed purity greater than 95%. Investigators reverse transcribed all isolated RNA, so they sequenced expressed TCRB transcripts. Using immunoSEQ multiplex PCR, the repertoire was profiled, and TCRdb retains in-frame clones only, with some absent. The sample records more than 300,000 clones, about 15% being singletons. The receptor's source is a woman between 18 and 29 years old in good health. The sequenced sample consisted of naive CD4+ T cells from blood. The rearrangement joins TRBV7-9 to TRBJ2-1; unclear D gene. The CDR3 region has the DNA TGTGCCAGCACTCCCAATGAGCAGTTCTTC. Translation: CASTPNEQFF.